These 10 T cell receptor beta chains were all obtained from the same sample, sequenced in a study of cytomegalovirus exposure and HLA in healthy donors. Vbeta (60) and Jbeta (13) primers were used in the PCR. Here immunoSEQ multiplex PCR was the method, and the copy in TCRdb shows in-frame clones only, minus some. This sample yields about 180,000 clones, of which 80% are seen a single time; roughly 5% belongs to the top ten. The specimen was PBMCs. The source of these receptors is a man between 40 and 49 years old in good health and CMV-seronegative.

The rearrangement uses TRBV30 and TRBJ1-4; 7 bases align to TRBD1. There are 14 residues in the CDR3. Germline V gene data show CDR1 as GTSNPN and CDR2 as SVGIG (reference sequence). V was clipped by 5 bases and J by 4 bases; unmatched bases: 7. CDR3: CAWRPGTVNEKLFF. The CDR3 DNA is TGTGCCTGGCGCCCCGGGACAGTTAATGAAAAACTGTTTTTT.

The CDR3 protein is CASSYYSGHNEKLFF. CDR3 bases: TGTGCCAGCAGTTACTACTCAGGGCATAATGAAAAACTGTTTTTT. This chain links TRBV6-5 with TRBJ1-4, with D perhaps matching TRBD1 (5 bases). The CDR3 sequence is 15 residues long. V gave up 1 base and J gave up 4 bases, with 10 bases separating them. CDR1 and CDR2 from the germline V gene are MNHEY and SVGAGI.

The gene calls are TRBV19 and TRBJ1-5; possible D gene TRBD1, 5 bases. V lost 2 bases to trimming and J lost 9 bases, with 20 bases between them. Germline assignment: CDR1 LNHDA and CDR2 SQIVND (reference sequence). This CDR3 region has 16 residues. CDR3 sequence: CASSISGTKNVMPQHF. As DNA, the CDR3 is TGTGCCAGTAGTATATCCGGGACTAAGAATGTTATGCCCCAGCATTTT.

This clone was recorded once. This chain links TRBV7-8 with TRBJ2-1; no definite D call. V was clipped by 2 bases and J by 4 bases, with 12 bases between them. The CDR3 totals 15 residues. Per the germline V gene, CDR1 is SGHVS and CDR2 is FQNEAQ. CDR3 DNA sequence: TGTGCCAGCAGCTTATACAGAATAATATACAATGAGCAGTTCTTC. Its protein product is CASSLYRIIYNEQFF.

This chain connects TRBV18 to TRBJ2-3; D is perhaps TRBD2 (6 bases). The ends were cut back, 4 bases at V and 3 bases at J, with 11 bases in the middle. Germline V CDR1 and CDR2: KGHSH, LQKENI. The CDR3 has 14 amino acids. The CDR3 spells CASSRDRGTDTQYF. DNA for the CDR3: TGTGCCAGCTCACGGGACCGGGGGACAGATACGCAGTATTTT.

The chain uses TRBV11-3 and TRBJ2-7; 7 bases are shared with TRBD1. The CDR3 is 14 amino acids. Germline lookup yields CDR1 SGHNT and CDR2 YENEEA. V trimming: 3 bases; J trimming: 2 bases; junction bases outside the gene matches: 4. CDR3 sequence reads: CASSFRQGAYEQYF. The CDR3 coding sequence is TGTGCCAGCAGCTTCCGACAGGGAGCCTACGAGCAGTACTTC.

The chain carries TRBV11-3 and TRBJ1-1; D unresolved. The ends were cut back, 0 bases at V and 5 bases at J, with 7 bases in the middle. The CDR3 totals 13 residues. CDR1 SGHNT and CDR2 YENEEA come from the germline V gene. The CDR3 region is CASSLDTGTEAFF. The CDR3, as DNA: TGTGCCAGCAGCTTAGATACGGGGACTGAAGCTTTCTTT. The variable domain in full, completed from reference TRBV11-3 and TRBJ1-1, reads EAGVVQSPRYKIIEKKQPVAFWCNPISGHNTLYWYLQNLGQGPELLIRYENEEAVDDSQLPKDRFSAERLKGVDSTLKIQPAELGDSAVYLCASSLDTGTEAFFGQGTRLTVV.

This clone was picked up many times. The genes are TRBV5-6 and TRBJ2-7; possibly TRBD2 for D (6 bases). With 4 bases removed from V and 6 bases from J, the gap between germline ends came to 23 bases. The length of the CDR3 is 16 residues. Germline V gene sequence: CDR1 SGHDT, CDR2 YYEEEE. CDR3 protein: CASSPGTGKIIFEQYF. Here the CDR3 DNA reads TGTGCCAGCAGCCCGGGGACTGGTAAGATTATATTCGAGCAGTACTTC.

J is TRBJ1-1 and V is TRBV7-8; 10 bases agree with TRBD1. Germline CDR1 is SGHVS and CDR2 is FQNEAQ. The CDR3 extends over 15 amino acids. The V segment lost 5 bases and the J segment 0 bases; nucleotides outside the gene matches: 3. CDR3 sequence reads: CASSVGQGMNTEAFF. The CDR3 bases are TGTGCCAGCAGCGTGGGACAGGGGATGAACACTGAAGCTTTCTTT.

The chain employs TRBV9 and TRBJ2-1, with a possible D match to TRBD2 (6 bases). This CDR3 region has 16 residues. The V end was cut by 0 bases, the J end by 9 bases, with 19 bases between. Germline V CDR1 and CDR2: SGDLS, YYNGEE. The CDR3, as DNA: TGTGCCAGCAGCGTAGTTGGGGGAGGCCCCACCATTGAGCAGTTCTTC. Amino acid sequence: CASSVVGGGPTIEQFF.